This entry is about one TCR beta chain. Its specific antigen is unknown. Base qualities are not recorded, but no much larger clone differs from it by a single base. For TCRbeta CDR3 sequencing, genomic DNA from the sorted cells was extracted using the QIAGEN DNeasy Blood and Tissue Kit. High-throughput TCRbeta CDR3 sequencing, including PCR amplification with bias correction and internal controls, was performed commercially through immunoSEQ. Processing in the source paper ran as follows. Unique productive TCRbeta sequences were defined by CDR3 nucleotide sequence where primers matched, and otherwise by CDR3 amino acid sequence together with Vbeta and Jbeta genes. As a correction for sorting error, sequences shared between sorted populations at a frequency ratio of 2:1 or less were discarded, and the remaining shared sequences were assigned to the higher population. Donor-reactive sequences were defined as at least 5-fold expanded in CFSE-low cells versus unstimulated cells, with frequency of at least 0.01% in CFSE-low cells. Jensen-Shannon divergence calculated on the top 100 TCRbeta sequences ranked by frequency was used to measure repertoire divergence. For samples with multiple sequencing runs, sorting error was corrected in each run separately before the runs were combined. In TCRdb, the immuneACCESS table is reduced to in-frame sequences with V and J assigned. These tables do not hold every clone; where another copy was compared, an unresolved V gene accounts for under half, and the others remain unexplained. That table furnishes V, J and clone size, whereas the DNA furnished D and trimming. The sample data list about 56,000 clones, and 80% to 90% of these were observed just once. The ten largest make up less than 5.5% of the sample.

The sample comes from a study of Tregs in tolerant kidney transplant recipients (dated by TCRdb to 2018 to 2020). About the investigation overall: Before combined kidney and bone marrow transplantation, this study identified donor-specific regulatory T cells using TCRbeta sequencing and then followed those same cells after transplant. TCRbeta repertoire sequencing was used in a few healthy controls to compare several ways of expanding Tregs specific for an allogeneic donor. Overall study results and their limits: The study was limited by small patient numbers, and the findings need validation in larger populations and under other immunosuppression protocols. Biological reproducibility was not examined directly, but technical replication error appeared to be minimal. Expanding Tregs with activated donor B cells appeared to identify the most biologically relevant and donor-specific TCRbeta repertoire.

Per the germline V gene (reference sequence), PRHDT is the CDR1 and FYEKMQ is the CDR2. Its CDR3 holds 14 amino acids, cysteine through phenylalanine. The DNA shown is the 42-base CDR3, in frame from base 1. V is cut by 0 bases and J by 8 bases, and the space between the germline ends is 11 bases. Unstimulated Tregs (CD4+CD25+CD127-), CD4+ non-Tregs (CD4+CD25-), CD4 and CD8 cells were FACS-sorted from thawed PBMCs. Healthy control blood came either as purchased buffy coats or from healthy volunteers. Healthy control blood was processed by Ficoll density gradient to PBMCs and cryopreserved; patient PBMCs were collected before and after transplant.

The sample consisted of CD4+ T cells from blood. This clonotype originated in a human donor in good health. Recombination joined TRBV13 with TRBJ2-1; the D assignment is uncertain and may be TRBD1 or TRBD2, with 5 bases supporting each. The sequence in DNA is TGTGCCAGCAGCTTAGGTGGGGGAATCCATGAGCAGTTCTTC. The resulting protein is CASSLGGGIHEQFF.